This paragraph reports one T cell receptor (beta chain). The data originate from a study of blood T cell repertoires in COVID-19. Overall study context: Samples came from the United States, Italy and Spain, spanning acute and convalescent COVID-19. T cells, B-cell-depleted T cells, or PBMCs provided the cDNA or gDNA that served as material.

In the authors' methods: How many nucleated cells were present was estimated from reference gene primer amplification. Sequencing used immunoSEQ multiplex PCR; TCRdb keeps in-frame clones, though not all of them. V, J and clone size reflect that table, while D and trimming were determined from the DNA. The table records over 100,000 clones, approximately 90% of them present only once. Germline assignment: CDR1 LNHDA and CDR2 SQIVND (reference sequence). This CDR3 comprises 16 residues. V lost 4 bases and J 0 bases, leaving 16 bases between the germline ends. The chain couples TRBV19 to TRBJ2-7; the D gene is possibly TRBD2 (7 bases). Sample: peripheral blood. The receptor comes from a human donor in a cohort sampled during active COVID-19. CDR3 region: CASSTGAAGASYEQYF. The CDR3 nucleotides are TGTGCCAGTAGTACCGGGGCGGCGGGGGCCTCCTACGAGCAGTACTTC.